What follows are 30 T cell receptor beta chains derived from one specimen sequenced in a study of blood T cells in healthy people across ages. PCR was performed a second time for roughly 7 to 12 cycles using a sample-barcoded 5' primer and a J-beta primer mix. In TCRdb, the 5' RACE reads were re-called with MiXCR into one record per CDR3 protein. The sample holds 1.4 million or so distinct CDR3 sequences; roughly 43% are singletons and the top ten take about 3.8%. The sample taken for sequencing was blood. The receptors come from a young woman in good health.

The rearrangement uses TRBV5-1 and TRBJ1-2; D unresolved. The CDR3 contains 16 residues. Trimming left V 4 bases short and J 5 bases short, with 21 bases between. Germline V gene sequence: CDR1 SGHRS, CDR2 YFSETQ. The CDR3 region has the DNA TGCGCCAGCAGCCCGCGTGACGATTCGTCCTCTTATGGCTACACCTTC. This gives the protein CASSPRDDSSSYGYTF.

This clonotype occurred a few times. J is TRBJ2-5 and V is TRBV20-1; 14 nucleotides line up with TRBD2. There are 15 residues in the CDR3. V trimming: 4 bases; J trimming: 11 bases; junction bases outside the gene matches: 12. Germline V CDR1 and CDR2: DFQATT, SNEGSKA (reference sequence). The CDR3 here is CSATGLAGGHNEQYF. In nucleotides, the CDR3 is TGCAGTGCTACTGGACTAGCGGGAGGTCACAATGAGCAGTACTTC.

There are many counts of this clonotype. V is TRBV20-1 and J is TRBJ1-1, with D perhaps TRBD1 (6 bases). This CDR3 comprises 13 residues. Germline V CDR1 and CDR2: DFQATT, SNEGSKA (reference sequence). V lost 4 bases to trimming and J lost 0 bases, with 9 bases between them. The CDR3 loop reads CSAIGQLNTEAFF. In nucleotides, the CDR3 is TGCAGTGCTATTGGACAGTTGAACACTGAAGCTTTCTTT.

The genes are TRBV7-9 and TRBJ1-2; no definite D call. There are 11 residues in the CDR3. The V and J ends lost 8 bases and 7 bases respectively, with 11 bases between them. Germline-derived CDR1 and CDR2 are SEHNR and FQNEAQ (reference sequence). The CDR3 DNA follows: TGTGCCAGCGGTCTGTTGGGTGGCTACACCTTC. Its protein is CASGLLGGYTF.

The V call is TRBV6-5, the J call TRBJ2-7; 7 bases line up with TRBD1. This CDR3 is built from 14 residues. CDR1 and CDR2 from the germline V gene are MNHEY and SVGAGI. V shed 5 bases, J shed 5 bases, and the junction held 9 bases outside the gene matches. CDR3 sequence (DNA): TGTGCCAGCAGTCCTCCGTCGGGGACAGACGAGCAGTACTTC. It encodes CASSPPSGTDEQYF.

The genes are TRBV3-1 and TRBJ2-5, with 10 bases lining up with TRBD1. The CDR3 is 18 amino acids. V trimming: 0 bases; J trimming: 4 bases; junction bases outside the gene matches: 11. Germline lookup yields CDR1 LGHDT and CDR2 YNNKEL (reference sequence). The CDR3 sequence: CASSQDLTDRGLLETQYF. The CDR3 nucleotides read TGTGCCAGCAGCCAAGATTTAACGGACAGGGGGTTACTAGAGACCCAGTACTTC.

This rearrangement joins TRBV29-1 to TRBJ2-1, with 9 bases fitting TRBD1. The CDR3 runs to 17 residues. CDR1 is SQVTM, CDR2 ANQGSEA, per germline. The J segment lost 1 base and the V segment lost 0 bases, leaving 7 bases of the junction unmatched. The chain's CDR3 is CSVEDLNRGLSYNEQFF. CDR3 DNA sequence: TGCAGCGTTGAAGACCTAAACAGGGGGCTTTCCTACAATGAGCAGTTCTTC.

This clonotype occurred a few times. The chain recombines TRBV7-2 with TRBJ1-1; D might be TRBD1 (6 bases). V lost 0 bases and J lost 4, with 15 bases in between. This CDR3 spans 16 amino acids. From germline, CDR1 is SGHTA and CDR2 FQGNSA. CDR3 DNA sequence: TGTGCCAGCAGCTTAGCACAGGGAAGGGGGTCCACTGAAGCTTTCTTT. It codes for CASSLAQGRGSTEAFF.

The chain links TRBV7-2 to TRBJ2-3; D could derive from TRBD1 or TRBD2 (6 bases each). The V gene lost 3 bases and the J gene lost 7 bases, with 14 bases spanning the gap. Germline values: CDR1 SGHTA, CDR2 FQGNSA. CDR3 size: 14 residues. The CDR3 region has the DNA TGTGCCAGCAGCTTTGGGGGGCCCTCATATACGCAGTATTTT. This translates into CASSFGGPSYTQYF.

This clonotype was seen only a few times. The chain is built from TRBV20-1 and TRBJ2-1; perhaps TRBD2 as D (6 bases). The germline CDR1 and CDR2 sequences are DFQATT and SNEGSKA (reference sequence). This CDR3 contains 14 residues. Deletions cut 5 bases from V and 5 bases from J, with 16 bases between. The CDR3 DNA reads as TGCAGTGCTGGACCTCCGGGACTCGACAATGAGCAGTTCTTC. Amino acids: CSAGPPGLDNEQFF.

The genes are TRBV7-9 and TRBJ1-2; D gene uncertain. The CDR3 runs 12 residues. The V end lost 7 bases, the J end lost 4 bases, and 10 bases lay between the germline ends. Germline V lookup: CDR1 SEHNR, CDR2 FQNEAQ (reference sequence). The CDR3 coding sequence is TGTGCCAGCACCGTGACTGGCTATGGCTACACCTTC. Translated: CASTVTGYGYTF.

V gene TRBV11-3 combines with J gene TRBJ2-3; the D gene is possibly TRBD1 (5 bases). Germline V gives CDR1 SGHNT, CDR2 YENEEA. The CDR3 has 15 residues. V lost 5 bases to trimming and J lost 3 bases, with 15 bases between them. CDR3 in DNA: TGTGCCAGCAGCCCAACCCTCAGGGTAACAGATACGCAGTATTTT. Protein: CASSPTLRVTDTQYF.

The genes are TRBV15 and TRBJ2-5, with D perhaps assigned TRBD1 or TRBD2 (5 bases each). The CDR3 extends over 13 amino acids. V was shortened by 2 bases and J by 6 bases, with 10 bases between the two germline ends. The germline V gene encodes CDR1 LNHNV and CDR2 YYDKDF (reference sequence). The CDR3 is CATSRRDPQTQYF. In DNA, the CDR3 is TGTGCCACCAGCAGAAGGGACCCGCAGACCCAGTACTTC.

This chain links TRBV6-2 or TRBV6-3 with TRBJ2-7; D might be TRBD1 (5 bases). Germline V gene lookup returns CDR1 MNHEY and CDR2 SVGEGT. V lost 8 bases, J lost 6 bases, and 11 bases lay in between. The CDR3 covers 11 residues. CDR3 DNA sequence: TGTGCCAGCCGCCTCCAGGGCGAGCAGTACTTC. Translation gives CASRLQGEQYF.

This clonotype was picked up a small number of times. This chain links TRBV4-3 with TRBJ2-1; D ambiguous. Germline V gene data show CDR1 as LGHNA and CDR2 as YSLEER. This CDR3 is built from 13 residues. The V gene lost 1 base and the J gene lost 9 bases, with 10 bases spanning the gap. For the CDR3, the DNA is TGCGCCAGCAGCCAAGTCGGGCACCGTGAGCAGTTCTTC. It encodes CASSQVGHREQFF.

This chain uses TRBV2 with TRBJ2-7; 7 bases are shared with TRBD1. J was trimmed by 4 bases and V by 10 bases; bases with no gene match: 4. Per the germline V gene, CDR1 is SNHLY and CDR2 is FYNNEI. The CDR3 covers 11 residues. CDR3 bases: TGTGCCACTAGGGGGCAATACGAGCAGTACTTC. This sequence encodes CATRGQYEQYF.

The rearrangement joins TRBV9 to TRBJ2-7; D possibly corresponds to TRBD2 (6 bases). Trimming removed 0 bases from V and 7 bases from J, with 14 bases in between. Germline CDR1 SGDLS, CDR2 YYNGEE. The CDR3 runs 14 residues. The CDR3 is CASSVAGDYNEQYF. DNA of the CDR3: TGTGCCAGCAGCGTAGCGGGGGATTACAATGAGCAGTACTTC.

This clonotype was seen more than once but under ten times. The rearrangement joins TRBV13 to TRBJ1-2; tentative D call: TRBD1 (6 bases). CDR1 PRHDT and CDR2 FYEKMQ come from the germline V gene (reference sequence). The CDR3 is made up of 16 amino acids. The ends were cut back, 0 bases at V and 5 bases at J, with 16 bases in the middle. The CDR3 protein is CASSLGRGPSIYGYTF. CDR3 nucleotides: TGTGCCAGCAGCTTAGGCAGGGGCCCATCTATTTATGGCTACACCTTC.

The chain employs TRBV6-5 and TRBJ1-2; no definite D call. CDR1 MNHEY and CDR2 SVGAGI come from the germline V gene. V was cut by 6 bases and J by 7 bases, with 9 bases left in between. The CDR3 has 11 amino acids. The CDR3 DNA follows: TGTGCCAGCAGCCACGGGGTTGGCTACACCTTC. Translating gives CASSHGVGYTF.

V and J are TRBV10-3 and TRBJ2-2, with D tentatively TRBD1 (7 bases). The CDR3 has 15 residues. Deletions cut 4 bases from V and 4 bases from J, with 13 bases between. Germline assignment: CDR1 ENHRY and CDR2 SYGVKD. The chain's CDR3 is CAISASQGGTGELFF. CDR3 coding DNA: TGTGCCATCAGTGCAAGCCAGGGGGGCACCGGGGAGCTGTTTTTT.

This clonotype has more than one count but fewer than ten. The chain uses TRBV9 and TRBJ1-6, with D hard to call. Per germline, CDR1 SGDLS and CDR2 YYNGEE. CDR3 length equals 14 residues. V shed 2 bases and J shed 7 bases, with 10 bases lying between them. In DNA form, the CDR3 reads TGTGCCAGCAGCGTCGGGAACGAAAATTCACCCCTCCACTTT. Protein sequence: CASSVGNENSPLHF.

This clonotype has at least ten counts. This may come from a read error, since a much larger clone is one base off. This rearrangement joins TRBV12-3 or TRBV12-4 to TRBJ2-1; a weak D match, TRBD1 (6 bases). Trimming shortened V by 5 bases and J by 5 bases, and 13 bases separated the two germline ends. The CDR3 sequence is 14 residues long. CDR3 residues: CASSVNRANNEQFF. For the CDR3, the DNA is TGTGCCAGCAGTGTGAACAGGGCCAACAATGAGCAGTTCTTC.

The CDR3 protein is CASSESRENTEAFF. CDR3 nucleotides: TGTGCCAGCAGCGAGAGTAGGGAGAACACTGAAGCTTTCTTT. V and J are TRBV11-2 and TRBJ1-1; D remains ambiguous. CDR1 is SGHAT and CDR2 is FQNNGV in the germline V gene. Trimming took 5 bases from V and 1 from J, leaving 11 bases between them. CDR3 size: 14 residues.

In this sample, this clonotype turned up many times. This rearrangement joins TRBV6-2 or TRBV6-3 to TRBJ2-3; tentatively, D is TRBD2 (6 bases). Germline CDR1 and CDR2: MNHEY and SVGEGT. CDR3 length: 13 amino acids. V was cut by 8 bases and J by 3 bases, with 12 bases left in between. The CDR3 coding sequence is TGTGCCAGCGGATCCCGGGAGACAGATACGCAGTATTTT. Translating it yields CASGSRETDTQYF.

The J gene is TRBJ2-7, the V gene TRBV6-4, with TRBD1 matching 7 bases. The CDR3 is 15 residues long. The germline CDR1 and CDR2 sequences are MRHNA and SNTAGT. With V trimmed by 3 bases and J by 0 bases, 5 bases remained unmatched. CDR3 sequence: CASSERQGSSYEQYF. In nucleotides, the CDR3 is TGTGCCAGCAGTGAAAGACAGGGAAGCTCCTACGAGCAGTACTTC.

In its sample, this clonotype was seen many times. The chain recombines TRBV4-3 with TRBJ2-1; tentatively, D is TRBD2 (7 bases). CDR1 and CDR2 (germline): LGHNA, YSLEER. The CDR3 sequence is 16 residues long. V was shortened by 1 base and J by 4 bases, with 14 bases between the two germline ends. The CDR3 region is CASSQVGGDPYNEQFF. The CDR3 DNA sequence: TGCGCCAGCAGCCAAGTAGGGGGGGACCCTTACAATGAGCAGTTCTTC.

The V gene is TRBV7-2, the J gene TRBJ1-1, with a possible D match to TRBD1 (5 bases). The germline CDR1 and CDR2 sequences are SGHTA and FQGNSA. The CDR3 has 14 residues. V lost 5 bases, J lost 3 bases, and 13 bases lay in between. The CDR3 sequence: CASSPQGRYTEAFF. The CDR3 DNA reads TGTGCCAGCAGCCCCCAGGGTAGGTACACTGAAGCTTTCTTT.

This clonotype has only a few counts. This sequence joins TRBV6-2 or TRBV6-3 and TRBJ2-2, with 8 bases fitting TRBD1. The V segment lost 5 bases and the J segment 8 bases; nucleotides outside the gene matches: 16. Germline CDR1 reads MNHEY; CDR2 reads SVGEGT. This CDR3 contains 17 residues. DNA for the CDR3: TGTGCCAGCAGTCTTTTCGGGACAGGCCATGTAGCGGGGGAGCTGTTTTTT. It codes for CASSLFGTGHVAGELFF.

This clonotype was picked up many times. CDR3 in amino acids: CASSGRVGHTEAFF. The CDR3 nucleotides read TGTGCCAGCAGCGGCAGGGTGGGGCACACTGAAGCTTTCTTT. The genes are TRBV7-9 and TRBJ1-1; D is possibly TRBD1 (5 bases). V lost 5 bases to trimming and J lost 3 bases, with 13 bases between them. The CDR3 runs 14 residues. The germline CDR1 and CDR2 sequences are SEHNR and FQNEAQ (reference sequence).

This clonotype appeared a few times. The CDR3 loop is CASRKPGGNPIKKYNEQFF. The DNA of the CDR3 is TGTGCCAGCAGGAAGCCCGGGGGAAACCCAATTAAAAAGTACAATGAGCAGTTCTTC. J is TRBJ2-1 and V is TRBV11-2; weak D call: TRBD2 (6 bases). Germline values: CDR1 SGHAT, CDR2 FQNNGV. V lost 6 bases, J lost 4 bases, and 28 bases lay in between. CDR3 length: 19 residues.